Listed below are T cell receptor beta chains from one sample, sequenced in a study of blood T cell repertoires in COVID-19. Clones were sequenced by immunoSEQ multiplex PCR, and TCRdb holds only the in-frame ones, with some missing. The sample yields under 250,000 clones, roughly 83% seen once. Specimen: peripheral blood. These receptors all come from a woman aged 70-85 years with active or convalescent COVID-19. The CDR3 runs from the conserved cysteine through the conserved F or W. The D gene is left open where the match is weak. Not all rows give a size; the values are once, few, many and, for expanded clones, a class.

J gene | clone size | D gene | V gene | CDR3 DNA | CDR3 protein
TRBJ2-7 | few | - | TRBV28 | TGTGCCAGCAGTTTGGGGGGAGTTTACGAGCAGTACTTC | CASSLGGVYEQYF
TRBJ1-2 | - | - | TRBV5-1 | TGCGCCAGCAGCTTGGGGGGGCGTAACTATGGCTACACCTTC | CASSLGGRNYGYTF
TRBJ2-7 | - | - | TRBV19 | TGTGCCAGTAGAATCGGGGCAGGGGGGCCCTACGAGCAGTACTTC | CASRIGAGGPYEQYF
TRBJ2-7 | - | TRBD1 | TRBV28 | TGTGCCAGCAGAACAGGGGGAGTATACGAGCAGTACTTC | CASRTGGVYEQYF
TRBJ2-3 | once | TRBD1 | TRBV5-1 | TGCGCCAGCAGCTTGGAACAGGGGCCTGATACGCAGTATTTT | CASSLEQGPDTQYF
TRBJ1-4 | - | TRBD1 | TRBV9 | TGTGCCAGCAGCTTGACAGGGCGGCGGGAAAAACTGTTTTTT | CASSLTGRREKLFF
TRBJ2-7 | - | TRBD1 | TRBV2 | TGTGCCAGCACCCTAGGACAGGGGTCAAAGCAGTACTTC | CASTLGQGSKQYF
TRBJ2-1 | - | TRBD1 | TRBV7-3 | TGTGCCAGCAGCTTTGCCAGGGGACAGTATACGAATGAGCAGTTCTTC | CASSFARGQYTNEQFF
TRBJ2-7 | - | TRBD2 | TRBV4-1 | TGCGCCAGCAGCCAAGAATTTGCTAGCGGGAGAAGGACCCCTAGAGAGCAGTACTTC | CASSQEFASGRRTPREQYF
TRBJ1-4 | - | TRBD1 | TRBV5-5 | TGTGCCAGCAGCTTGGCCCCGACAGGGTTGGGGGAAAAACTGTTTTTT | CASSLAPTGLGEKLFF
TRBJ1-3 | once | - | TRBV2 | TGTGCCTGGAAGGGGGGGCTTGGAAACACCATATATTTT | CAWKGGLGNTIYF
TRBJ1-1 | - | - | TRBV6-5 | TGTGCCAGCGGAGGCAGAATGAACACTGAAGCTTTCTTT | CASGGRMNTEAFF
TRBJ2-7 | - | TRBD1 | TRBV6-2/TRBV6-3 | TGTGCCAGCAGCCCGGACAGGATCTACGAGCAGTACTTC | CASSPDRIYEQYF
TRBJ2-1 | - | TRBD2 | TRBV4-2 | TGTGCCAGCAGCCAGGTCCCCCAGCGGGATTACAATGAGCAGTTCTTC | CASSQVPQRDYNEQFF
TRBJ2-1 | - | TRBD2 | TRBV7-2 | TGTGCCAGCAGCTTAGCTCCTAGCGGGACCAGCTACAATGAGCAGTTCTTC | CASSLAPSGTSYNEQFF
TRBJ2-1 | - | - | TRBV5-1 | TGCGCCAGCAGCTTGATAGGGGAGGCCCCCTACAATGAGCAGTTCTTC | CASSLIGEAPYNEQFF